This TCR beta chain stems from a study of cytomegalovirus exposure and HLA in healthy donors. Study-wide results and limits: Donors were assumed by presence/absence analyses to have roughly uniform sequencing depth. V- and J-gene trimming of TCR beta was linked (in a later analysis) to a missense DCLRE1C variant. TCR beta chains numbering some 150 were designated cytomegalovirus-associated.

The CDR3 runs 16 residues. Germline V gene lookup returns CDR1 SGHTA and CDR2 FQGNSA. Deletions cut 5 bases from V and 4 bases from J, with 19 bases between. Healthy bone marrow donors made up the cohort. This clone was seen a handful of times. The antigen is unknown. PCR involved 60 Vbeta and 13 Jbeta primers. TCRdb's copy holds only in-frame clones and misses some; the assay was immunoSEQ multiplex PCR. The data hold tens of thousands of clones, with 65% to 90% observed a single time. The clonotype was recovered from a young man in good health and CMV-seronegative. The material sequenced was PBMCs. V gene TRBV7-2 combines with J gene TRBJ2-3; D is possibly TRBD2 (6 bases). As DNA, the CDR3 is TGTGCCAGCAGCCCCCGGGGCCAGCGGGCCTCAGATACGCAGTATTTT. This sequence encodes CASSPRGQRASDTQYF.